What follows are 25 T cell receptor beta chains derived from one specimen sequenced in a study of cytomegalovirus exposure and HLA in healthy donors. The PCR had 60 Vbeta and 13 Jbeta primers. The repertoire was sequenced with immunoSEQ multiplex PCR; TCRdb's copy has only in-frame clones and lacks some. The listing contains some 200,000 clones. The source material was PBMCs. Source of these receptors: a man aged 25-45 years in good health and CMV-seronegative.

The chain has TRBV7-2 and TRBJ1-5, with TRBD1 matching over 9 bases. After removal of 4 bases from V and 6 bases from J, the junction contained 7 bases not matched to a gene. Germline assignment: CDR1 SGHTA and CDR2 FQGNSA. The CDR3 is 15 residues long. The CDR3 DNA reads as TGTGCCAGCAGCTCCGGGACAGGGCTGGGTCAGCCCCAGCATTTT. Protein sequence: CASSSGTGLGQPQHF.

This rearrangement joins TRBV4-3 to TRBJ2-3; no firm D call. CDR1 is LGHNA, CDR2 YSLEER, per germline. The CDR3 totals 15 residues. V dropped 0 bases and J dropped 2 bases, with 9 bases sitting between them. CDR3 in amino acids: CASSQEGGITDTQYF. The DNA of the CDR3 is TGCGCCAGCAGCCAAGAAGGCGGAATCACAGATACGCAGTATTTT.

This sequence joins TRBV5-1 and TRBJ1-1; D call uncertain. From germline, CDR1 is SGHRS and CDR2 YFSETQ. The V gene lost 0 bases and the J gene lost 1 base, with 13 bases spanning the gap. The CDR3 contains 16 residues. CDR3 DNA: TGCGCCAGCAGCTTGGCCCGCCTTGGCAGGAACACTGAAGCTTTCTTT. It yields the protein CASSLARLGRNTEAFF.

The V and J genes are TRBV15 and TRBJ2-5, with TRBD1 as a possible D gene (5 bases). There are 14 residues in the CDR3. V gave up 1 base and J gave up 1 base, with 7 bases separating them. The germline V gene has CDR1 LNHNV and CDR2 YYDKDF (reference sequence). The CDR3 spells CATSRGQLQETQYF. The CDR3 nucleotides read TGTGCCACCAGCAGAGGACAGCTCCAAGAGACCCAGTACTTC.

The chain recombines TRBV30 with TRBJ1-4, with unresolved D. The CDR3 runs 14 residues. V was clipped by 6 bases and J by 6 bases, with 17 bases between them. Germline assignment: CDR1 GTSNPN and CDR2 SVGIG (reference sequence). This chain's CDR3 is CACRVLRDHEKLFF. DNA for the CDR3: TGTGCCTGCCGGGTCCTTCGAGATCATGAAAAACTGTTTTTT.

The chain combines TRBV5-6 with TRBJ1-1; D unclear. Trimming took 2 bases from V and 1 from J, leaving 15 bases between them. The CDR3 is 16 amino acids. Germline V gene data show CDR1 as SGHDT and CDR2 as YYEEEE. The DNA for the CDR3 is TGTGCCAGCAGCTTCCTAAGTCTCGTGCAGAACACTGAAGCTTTCTTT. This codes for CASSFLSLVQNTEAFF.

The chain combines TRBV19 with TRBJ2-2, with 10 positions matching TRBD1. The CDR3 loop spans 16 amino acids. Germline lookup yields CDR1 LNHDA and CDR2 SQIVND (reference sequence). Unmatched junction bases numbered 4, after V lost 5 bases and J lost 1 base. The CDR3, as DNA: TGTGCCAGTAGTTGGAGGGACAGGGGGAACACCGGGGAGCTGTTTTTT. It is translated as CASSWRDRGNTGELFF.

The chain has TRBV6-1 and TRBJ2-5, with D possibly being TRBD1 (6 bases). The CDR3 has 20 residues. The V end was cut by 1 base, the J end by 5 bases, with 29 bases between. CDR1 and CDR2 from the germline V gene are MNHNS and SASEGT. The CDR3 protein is CASSEDLSGGFVGAEETQYF. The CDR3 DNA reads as TGTGCCAGCAGTGAAGATTTGAGTGGTGGTTTTGTGGGGGCTGAGGAGACCCAGTACTTC.

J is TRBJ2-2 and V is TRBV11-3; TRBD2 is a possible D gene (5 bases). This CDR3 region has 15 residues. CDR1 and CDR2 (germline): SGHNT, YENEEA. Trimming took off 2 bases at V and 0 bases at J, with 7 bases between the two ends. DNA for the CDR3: TGTGCCAGCAGCTTACGAGGGACGAACACCGGGGAGCTGTTTTTT. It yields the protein CASSLRGTNTGELFF.

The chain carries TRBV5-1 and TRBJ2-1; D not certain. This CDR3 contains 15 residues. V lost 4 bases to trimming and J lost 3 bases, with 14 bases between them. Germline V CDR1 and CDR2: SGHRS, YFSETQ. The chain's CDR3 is CASSRVENIYNEQFF. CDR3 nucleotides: TGCGCCAGCAGCCGTGTGGAGAACATCTACAATGAGCAGTTCTTC.

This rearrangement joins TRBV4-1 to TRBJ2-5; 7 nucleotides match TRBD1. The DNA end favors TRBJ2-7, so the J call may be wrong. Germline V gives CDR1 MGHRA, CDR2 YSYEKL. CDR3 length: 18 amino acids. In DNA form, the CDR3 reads TGCGCCAGCAGCCAAAGAGGCTCCTTGACAGGGAAAAGGTACGAGCAGTACTTC. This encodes CASSQRGSLTGKRYEQYF.

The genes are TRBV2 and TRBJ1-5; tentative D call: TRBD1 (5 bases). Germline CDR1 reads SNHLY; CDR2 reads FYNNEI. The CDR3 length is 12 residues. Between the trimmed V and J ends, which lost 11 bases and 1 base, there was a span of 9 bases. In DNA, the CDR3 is TGTGCCGAGGGGAGGAGCAATCAGCCCCAGCATTTT. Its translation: CAEGRSNQPQHF.

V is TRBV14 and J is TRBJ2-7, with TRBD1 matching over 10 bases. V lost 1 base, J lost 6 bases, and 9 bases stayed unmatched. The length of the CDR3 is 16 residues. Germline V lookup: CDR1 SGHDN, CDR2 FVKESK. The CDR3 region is CASSQGPRTGGREQYF. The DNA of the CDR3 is TGTGCCAGCAGCCAAGGGCCGAGGACAGGGGGACGCGAGCAGTACTTC.

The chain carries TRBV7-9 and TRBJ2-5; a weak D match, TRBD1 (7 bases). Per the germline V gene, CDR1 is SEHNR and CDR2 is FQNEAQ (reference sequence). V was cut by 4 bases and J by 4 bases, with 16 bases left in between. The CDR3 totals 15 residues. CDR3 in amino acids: CASSSGFQGGETQYF. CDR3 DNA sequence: TGTGCCAGCAGCTCCGGATTTCAGGGGGGAGAGACCCAGTACTTC.

CDR3 protein: CASSPSSGANVLTF. As DNA, the CDR3 is TGTGCCAGCAGCCCGTCGTCTGGGGCCAACGTCCTGACTTTC. The chain links TRBV14 to TRBJ2-6; unclear D gene. The CDR3 runs to 14 residues. Germline assignment: CDR1 SGHDN and CDR2 FVKESK. V was trimmed by 4 bases and J by 1 base, leaving 5 bases between them.

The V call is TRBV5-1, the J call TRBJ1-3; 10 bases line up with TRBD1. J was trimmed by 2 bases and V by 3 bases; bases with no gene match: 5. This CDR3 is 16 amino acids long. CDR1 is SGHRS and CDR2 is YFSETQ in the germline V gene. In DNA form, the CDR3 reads TGCGCCAGCAGCTCCGGGACAGGGGTAACTGGAAACACCATATATTTT. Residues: CASSSGTGVTGNTIYF. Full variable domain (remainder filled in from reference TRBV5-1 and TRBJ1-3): KAGVTQTPRYLIKTRGQQVTLSCSPISGHRSVSWYQQTPGQGLQFLFEYFSETQRNKGNFPGRFSGRQFSNSRSEMNVSTLELGDSALYLCASSSGTGVTGNTIYFGEGSWLTVV.

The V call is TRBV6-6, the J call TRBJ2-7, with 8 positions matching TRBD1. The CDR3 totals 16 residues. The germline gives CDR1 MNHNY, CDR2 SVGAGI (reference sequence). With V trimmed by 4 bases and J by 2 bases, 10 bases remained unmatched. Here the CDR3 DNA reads TGTGCCAGCAGTTCCCAACGGACAGGGAAAGCCTACGAGCAGTACTTC. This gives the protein CASSSQRTGKAYEQYF.

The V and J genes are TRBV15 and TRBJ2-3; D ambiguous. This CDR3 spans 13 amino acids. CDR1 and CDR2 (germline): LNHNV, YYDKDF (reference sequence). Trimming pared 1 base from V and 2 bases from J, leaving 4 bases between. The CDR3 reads CATSRANTDTQYF. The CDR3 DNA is TGTGCCACCAGCAGAGCAAACACAGATACGCAGTATTTT.

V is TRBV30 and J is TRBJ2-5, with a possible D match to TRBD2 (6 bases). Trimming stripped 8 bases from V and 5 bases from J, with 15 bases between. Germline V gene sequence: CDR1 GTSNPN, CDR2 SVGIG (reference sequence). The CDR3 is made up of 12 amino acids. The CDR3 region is CAGGLSGETQYF. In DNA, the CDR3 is TGTGCCGGAGGACTATCAGGGGAGACCCAGTACTTC.

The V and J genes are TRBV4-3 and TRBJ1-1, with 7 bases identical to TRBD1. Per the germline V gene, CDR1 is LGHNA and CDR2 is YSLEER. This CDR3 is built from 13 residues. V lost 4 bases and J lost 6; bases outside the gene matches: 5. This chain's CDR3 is CASSLRGTAEAFF. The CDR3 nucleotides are TGCGCCAGCAGCCTGCGAGGGACAGCTGAAGCTTTCTTT.

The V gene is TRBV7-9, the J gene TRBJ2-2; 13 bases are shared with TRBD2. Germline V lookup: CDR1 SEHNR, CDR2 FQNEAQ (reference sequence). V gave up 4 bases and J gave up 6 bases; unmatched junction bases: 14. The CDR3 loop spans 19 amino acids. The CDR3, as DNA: TGTGCCAGCAGCTCCCTTCCGGGGACTAGCGGGAAAGGGGCCGGGGAGCTGTTTTTT. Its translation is CASSSLPGTSGKGAGELFF.

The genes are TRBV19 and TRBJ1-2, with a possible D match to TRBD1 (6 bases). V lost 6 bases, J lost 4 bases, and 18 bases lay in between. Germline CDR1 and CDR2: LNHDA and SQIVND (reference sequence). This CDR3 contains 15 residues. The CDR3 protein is CASSDGRGNVYGYTF. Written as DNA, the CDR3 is TGTGCCAGTAGCGATGGCAGGGGTAACGTCTATGGCTACACCTTC.

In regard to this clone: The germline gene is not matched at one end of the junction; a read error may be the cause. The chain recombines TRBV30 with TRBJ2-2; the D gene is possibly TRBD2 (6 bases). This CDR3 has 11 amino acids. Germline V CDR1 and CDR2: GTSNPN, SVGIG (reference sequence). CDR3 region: CAWTLPGGLFF. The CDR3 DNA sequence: TGTGCCTGGACCTTACCCGGGGGGCTGTTTTTT.

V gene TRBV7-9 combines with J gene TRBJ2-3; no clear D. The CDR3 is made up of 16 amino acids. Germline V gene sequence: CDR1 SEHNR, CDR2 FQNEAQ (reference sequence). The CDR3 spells CAAPGGPALPTDTQYF. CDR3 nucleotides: TGTGCTGCCCCCGGTGGTCCTGCTCTTCCTACAGATACGCAGTATTTT.

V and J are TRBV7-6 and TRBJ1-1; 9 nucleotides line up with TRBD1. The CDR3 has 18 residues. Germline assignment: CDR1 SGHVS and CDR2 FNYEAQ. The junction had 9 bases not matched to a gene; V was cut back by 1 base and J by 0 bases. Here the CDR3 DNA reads TGTGCCAGCAGCTTAGGAGGGACAGGGAGTGGGATGAACACTGAAGCTTTCTTT. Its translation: CASSLGGTGSGMNTEAFF.